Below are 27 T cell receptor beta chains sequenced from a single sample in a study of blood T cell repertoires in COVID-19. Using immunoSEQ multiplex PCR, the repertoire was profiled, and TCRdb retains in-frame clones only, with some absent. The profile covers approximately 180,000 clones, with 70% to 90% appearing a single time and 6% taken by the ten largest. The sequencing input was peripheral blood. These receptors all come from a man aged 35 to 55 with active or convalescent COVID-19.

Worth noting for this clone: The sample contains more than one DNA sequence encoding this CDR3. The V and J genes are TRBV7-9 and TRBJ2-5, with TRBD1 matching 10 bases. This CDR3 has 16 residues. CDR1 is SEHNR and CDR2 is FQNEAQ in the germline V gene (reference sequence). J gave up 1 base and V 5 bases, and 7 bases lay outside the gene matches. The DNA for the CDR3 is TGTGCCAGCAGCCTGGGTAGGACAGGGGGCCAAGAGACCCAGTACTTC. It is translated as CASSLGRTGGQETQYF.

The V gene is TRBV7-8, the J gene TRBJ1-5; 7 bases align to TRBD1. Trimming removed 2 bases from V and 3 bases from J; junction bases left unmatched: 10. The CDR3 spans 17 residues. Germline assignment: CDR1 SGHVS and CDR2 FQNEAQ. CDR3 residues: CASSLYPTGRNNQPQHF. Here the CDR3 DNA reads TGTGCCAGCAGCTTATACCCGACAGGGAGAAACAATCAGCCCCAGCATTTT.

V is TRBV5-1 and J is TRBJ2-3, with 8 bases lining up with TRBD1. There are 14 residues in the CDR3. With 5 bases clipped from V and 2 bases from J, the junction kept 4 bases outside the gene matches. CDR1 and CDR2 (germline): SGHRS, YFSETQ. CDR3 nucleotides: TGCGCCAGCAGTATGGACAGGGCCACAGATACGCAGTATTTT. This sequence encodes CASSMDRATDTQYF.

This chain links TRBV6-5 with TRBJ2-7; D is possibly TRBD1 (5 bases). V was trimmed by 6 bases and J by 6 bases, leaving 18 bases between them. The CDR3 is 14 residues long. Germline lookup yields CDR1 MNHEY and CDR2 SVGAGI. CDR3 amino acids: CASRGWGRLGEQYF. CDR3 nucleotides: TGTGCCAGCAGGGGGTGGGGCAGATTGGGCGAGCAGTACTTC.

The CDR3 loop is CASSPQTGEKYSEAFF. Here the CDR3 DNA reads TGTGCCAGCTCACCCCAGACAGGGGAGAAGTATAGTGAAGCTTTCTTT. The chain has TRBV18 and TRBJ1-1; 8 nucleotides align to TRBD1. The junction had 13 bases not matched to a gene; V was cut back by 3 bases and J by 7 bases. The length of the CDR3 is 16 residues. Germline lookup yields CDR1 KGHSH and CDR2 LQKENI.

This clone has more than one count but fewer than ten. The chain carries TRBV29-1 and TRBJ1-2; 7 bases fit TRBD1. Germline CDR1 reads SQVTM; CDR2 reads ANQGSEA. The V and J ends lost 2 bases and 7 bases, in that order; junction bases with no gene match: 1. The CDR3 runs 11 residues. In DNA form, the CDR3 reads TGCAGCGTTGAAACAGGGGCTGGCTACACCTTC. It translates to CSVETGAGYTF.

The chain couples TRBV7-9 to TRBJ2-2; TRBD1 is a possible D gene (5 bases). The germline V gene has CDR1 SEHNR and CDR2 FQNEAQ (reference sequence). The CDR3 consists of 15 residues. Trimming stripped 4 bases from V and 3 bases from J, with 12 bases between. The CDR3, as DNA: TGTGCCAGCAGCTACCGCAGGGTGGACACCGGGGAGCTGTTTTTT. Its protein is CASSYRRVDTGELFF.

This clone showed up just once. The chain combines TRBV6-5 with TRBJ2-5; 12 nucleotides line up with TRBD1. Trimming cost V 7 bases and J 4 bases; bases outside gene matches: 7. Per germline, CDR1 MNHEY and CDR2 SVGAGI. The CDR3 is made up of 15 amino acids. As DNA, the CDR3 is TGTGCCAGCACGGGGACAGGGGGCTTGAGAGAGACCCAGTACTTC. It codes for CASTGTGGLRETQYF.

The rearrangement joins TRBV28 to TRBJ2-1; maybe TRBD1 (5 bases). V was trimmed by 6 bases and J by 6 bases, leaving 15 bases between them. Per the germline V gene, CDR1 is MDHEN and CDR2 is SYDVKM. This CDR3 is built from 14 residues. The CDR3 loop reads CASRSRVRSNEQFF. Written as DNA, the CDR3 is TGTGCCAGCAGATCCAGGGTAAGATCCAATGAGCAGTTCTTC.

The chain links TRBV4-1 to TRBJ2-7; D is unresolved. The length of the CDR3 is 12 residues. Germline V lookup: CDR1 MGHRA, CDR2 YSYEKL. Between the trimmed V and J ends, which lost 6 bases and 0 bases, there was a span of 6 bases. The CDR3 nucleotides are TGCGCCAGCAGGGGCGTCTCCTACGAGCAGTACTTC. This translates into CASRGVSYEQYF.

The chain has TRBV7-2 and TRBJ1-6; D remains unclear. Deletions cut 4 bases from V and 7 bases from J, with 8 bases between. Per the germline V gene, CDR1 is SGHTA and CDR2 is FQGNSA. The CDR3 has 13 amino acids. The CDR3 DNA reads TGTGCCAGCAGCTACGAACTCAATTCACCCCTCCACTTT. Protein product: CASSYELNSPLHF.

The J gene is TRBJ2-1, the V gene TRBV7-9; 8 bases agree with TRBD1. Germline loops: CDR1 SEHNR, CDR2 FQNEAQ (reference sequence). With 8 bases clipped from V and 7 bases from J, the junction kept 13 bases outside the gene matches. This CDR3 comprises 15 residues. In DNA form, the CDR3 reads TGTGCCAGCGCCCCCAGAGCAGGGGGCAAGAATGAGCAGTTCTTC. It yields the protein CASAPRAGGKNEQFF.

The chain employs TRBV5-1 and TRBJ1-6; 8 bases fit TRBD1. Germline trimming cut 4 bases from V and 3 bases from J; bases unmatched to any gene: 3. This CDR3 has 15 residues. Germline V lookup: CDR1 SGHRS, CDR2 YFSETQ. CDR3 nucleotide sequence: TGCGCCAGCAGCCCCGGACAGGGCTATAATTCACCCCTCCACTTT. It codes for CASSPGQGYNSPLHF.

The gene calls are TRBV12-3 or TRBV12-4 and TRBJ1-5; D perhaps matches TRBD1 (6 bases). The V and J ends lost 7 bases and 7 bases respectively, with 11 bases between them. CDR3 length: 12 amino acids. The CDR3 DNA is TGTGCCAGCACCAGGGGCCAGCAGCCCCAGCATTTT. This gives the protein CASTRGQQPQHF.

This CDR3 is CASSHGQGAYGYTF. CDR3 coding DNA: TGTGCCAGCAGTCACGGACAGGGAGCATATGGCTACACCTTC. V gene TRBV6-6 combines with J gene TRBJ1-2; 8 nucleotides align to TRBD1. V shed 5 bases, J shed 5 bases, and the junction held 7 bases outside the gene matches. Germline V CDR1 and CDR2: MNHNY, SVGAGI (reference sequence). The CDR3 is made up of 14 amino acids.

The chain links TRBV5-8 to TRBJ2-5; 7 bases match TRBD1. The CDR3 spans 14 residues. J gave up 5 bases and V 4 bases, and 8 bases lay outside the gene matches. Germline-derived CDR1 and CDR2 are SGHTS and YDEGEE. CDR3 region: CASSPGTARETQYF. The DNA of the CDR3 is TGTGCCAGCAGCCCCGGGACAGCCCGGGAGACCCAGTACTTC.

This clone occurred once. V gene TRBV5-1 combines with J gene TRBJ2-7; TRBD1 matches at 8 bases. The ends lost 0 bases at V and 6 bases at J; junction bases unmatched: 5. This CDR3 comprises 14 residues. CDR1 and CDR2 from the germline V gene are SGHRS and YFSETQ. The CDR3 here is CASSLDRGSSEQYF. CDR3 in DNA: TGCGCCAGCAGCTTGGACAGGGGGAGTTCCGAGCAGTACTTC.

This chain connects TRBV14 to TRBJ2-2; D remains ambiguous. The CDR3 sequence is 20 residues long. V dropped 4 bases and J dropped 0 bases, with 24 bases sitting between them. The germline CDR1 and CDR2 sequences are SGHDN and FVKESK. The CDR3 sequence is CASSLMDVASRFANTGELFF. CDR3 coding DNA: TGTGCCAGCAGCCTGATGGATGTGGCTAGTCGGTTCGCGAACACCGGGGAGCTGTTTTTT.

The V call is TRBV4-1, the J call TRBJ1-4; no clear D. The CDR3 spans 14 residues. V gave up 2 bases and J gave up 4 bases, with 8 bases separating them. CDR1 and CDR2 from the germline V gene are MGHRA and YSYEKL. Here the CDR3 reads CASSQNPLNEKLFF. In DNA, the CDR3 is TGCGCCAGCAGCCAAAATCCCCTTAATGAAAAACTGTTTTTT.

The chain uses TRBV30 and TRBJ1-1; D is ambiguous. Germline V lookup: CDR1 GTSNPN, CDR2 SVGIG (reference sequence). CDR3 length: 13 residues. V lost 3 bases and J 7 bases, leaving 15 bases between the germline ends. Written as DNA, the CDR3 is TGTGCCTGGAGCCGAGGTAAGGAAGTTGAAGCTTTCTTT. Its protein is CAWSRGKEVEAFF.

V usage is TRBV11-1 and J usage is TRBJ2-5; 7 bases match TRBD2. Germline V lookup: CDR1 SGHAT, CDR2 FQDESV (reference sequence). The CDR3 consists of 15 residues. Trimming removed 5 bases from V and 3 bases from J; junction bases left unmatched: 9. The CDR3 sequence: CASSPGEGTEETQYF. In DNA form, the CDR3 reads TGTGCCAGCAGCCCCGGGGAGGGTACAGAAGAGACCCAGTACTTC.

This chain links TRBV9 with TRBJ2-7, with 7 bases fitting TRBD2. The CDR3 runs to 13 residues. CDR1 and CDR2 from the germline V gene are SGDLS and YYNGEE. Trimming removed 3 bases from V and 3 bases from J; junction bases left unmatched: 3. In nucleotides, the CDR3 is TGTGCCAGCAGCGGGGGAGGGCACTACGAGCAGTACTTC. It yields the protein CASSGGGHYEQYF.

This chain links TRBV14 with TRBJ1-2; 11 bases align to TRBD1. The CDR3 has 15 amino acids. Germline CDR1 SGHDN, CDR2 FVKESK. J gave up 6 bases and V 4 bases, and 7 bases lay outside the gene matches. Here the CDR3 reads CASSLWTGGNNGYTF. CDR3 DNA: TGTGCCAGCAGCCTTTGGACAGGGGGCAACAATGGCTACACCTTC.

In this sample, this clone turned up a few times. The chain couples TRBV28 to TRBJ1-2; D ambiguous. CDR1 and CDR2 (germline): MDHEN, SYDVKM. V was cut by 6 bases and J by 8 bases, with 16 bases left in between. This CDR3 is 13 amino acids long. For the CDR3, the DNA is TGTGCCAGCAGGATAGAGTATGGTCGAGGCTACACCTTC. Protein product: CASRIEYGRGYTF.

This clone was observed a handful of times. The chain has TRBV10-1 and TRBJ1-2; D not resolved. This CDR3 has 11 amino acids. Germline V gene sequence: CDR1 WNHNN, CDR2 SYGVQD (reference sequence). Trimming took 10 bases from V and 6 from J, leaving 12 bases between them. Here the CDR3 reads CATPARNGYTF. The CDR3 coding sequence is TGCGCCACACCAGCTAGGAATGGCTACACCTTC.

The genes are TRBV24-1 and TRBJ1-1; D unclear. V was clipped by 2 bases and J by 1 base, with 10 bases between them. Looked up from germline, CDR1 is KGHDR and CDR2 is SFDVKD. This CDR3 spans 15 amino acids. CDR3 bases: TGTGCCACCAGTGATTCTGGAAGCGGGAACACTGAAGCTTTCTTT. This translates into CATSDSGSGNTEAFF.

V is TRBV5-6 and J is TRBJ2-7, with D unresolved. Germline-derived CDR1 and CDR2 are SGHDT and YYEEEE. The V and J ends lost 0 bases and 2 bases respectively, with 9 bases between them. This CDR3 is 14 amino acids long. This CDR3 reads CASSLETSPYEQYF. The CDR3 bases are TGTGCCAGCAGCTTGGAAACTTCCCCCTACGAGCAGTACTTC. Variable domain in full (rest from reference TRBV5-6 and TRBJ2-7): DAGVTQSPTHLIKTRGQQVTLRCSPKSGHDTVSWYQQALGQGPQFIFQYYEEEERQRGNFPDRFSGHQFPNYSSELNVNALLLGDSALYLCASSLETSPYEQYFGPGTRLTVT.